Listed below are T cell receptor beta chains from one sample, sequenced in a study of radiation and T cells in renal cell carcinoma. Clones were sequenced by immunoSEQ multiplex PCR, and TCRdb holds only the in-frame ones, with some missing. The data hold about 130,000 clones, with around 81% observed a single time. Specimen: blood, collected from a patient whose treatment included radiotherapy and nephrectomy. The source is a man between 50 and 59 years old with renal cell carcinoma. CDR3s include the opening cysteine and the closing phenylalanine or tryptophan. Each record gives: V gene, clone size, J gene, D gene, CDR3 DNA, CDR3 protein. A D gene is named only where the DNA matches it firmly. Expanded clones are given a class, and other clones once, few, many or no size at all.

>TRBV7-2|.|TRBJ2-5|.
TGTGCCAGCAGCTTGCAGGGCATGGAGACCCAGTACTTC
CASSLQGMETQYF
>TRBV7-2|.|TRBJ1-3|TRBD1
TGTGCCAGCAGCTCCCGGACAGGGATCGGAAACACCATATATTTT
CASSSRTGIGNTIYF
>TRBV5-1|.|TRBJ2-2|TRBD1
TGCGCCAGCAGTTTGTTGACAGGGGTTAAGGACACCGGGGAGCTGTTTTTT
CASSLLTGVKDTGELFF
>TRBV29-1|.|TRBJ2-3|TRBD2
TGCAGCGTTGGGCTAGCGGGAACCACAGATACGCAGTATTTT
CSVGLAGTTDTQYF
>TRBV7-9|.|TRBJ2-7|TRBD2
TGTGCCAGCAGCTTGGGTCTAGCGGGAGGGAGCGAGCAGTACTTC
CASSLGLAGGSEQYF
>TRBV18|.|TRBJ1-2|.
TGTGCCAGCTCACCAGCGAACAAGTACAGCTACACCTTC
CASSPANKYSYTF
>TRBV5-1|.|TRBJ2-5|.
TGCGCCAGCAGCTTGGGACGCCTCCTAGAGACCCAGTACTTC
CASSLGRLLETQYF
>TRBV11-1|.|TRBJ2-7|.
TGTGCCAGCAGCTTAGGCCAGGGTTTGGAGCAGTACTTC
CASSLGQGLEQYF
>TRBV21-1|.|TRBJ1-5|.
TGTGCCAGCAGCAAAGACCCCCGAATAGATCAAGGCAATCAGCCCCAGCATTTT
CASSKDPRIDQGNQPQHF
>TRBV18|few|TRBJ1-1|.
TGTGCCAGCTGCGCAGGGCCCAGCACTGAAGCTTTCTTT
CASCAGPSTEAFF